This TCR beta chain stems from a study of cytotoxic CD8 clonotypes in ibrutinib-treated CLL. Study background: Investigators collected response samples after a median roughly 13 months of treatment, range 6 to 36. The study's findings and limits: Clonotypes that were public were uncommon, and they contracted or stayed stable on treatment. Timing of sampling differed between sustained-remission and progressing patients.

Profiled with immunoSEQ multiplex PCR; TCRdb holds only in-frame clones, not every one. The data hold 150,000 or so clones, with more than 65% observed a single time. On this clone: Antigen: not known.

Libraries of TCR beta were made from around 1.8 micrograms of genomic DNA that came from cryopreserved PBMCs. CDR1 is SGHTA, CDR2 FQGTGA, per germline. The CDR3 totals 15 residues. Trimming left V 4 bases short and J 4 bases short, with 16 bases between. The chain carries TRBV7-3 and TRBJ2-5; TRBD1 might be the D (6 bases). Sequencing was performed on PBMCs, taken after 12 months of ibrutinib treatment. This sequence was found in a human donor with chronic lymphocytic leukemia. CDR3 in amino acids: CASSSTGLEGETQYF. Here the CDR3 DNA reads TGTGCCAGCAGCTCGACAGGATTAGAGGGAGAGACCCAGTACTTC. Supplemented by reference TRBV7-3 and TRBJ2-5, the full variable domain reads GAGVSQTPSNKVTEKGKYVELRCDPISGHTALYWYRQSLGQGPEFLIYFQGTGAADDSGLPNDRFFAVRPEGSVSTLKIQRTERGDSAVYLCASSSTGLEGETQYFGPGTRLLVL.